This T cell receptor (beta chain) was obtained from a study of cytotoxic CD8 clonotypes in ibrutinib-treated CLL. The V and J ends lost 4 bases and 6 bases respectively, with 7 bases between them. The CDR3 is made up of 12 amino acids. Germline V CDR1 and CDR2: MDHEN, SYDVKM. Some clones are missing from TCRdb's copy, which holds only in-frame ones; the method was immunoSEQ multiplex PCR. The sample has some 130,000 clones, 70% to 90% seen once; the top ten hold roughly 2%. The receptor was isolated from a human donor with chronic lymphocytic leukemia. The rearrangement uses TRBV28 and TRBJ1-5; the D is unclear. Specimen: PBMCs, collected after 24 months of ibrutinib treatment. The CDR3 sequence is CASSWLAQPQHF. The CDR3 region has the DNA TGTGCCAGCAGTTGGCTAGCTCAGCCCCAGCATTTT.